Here is one T cell receptor beta chain with its context. The entry originates in a study of immune characteristics of hereditary and idiopathic chronic pancreatitis. Clones were sequenced by immunoSEQ multiplex PCR, and TCRdb holds only the in-frame ones, with some missing. In the table there are 6,000 or so clones, roughly 74% of which are singletons. Patients having total pancreatectomy with islet autotransplantation provided the chronic pancreatitis pancreas tissue. Looked up from germline, CDR1 is SGHVS and CDR2 is FQNEAQ. CDR3 length: 18 residues. Trimming pared 1 base from V and 2 bases from J, leaving 21 bases between.

This clonotype was sampled from a human donor with chronic pancreatitis. The rearrangement links TRBV7-8 to TRBJ2-7; D perhaps matches TRBD1 (5 bases). Specimen: pancreas tissue with hereditary chronic pancreatitis. CDR3 residues: CASSLVGAFRAGAYEQYF. CDR3 in DNA: TGTGCCAGCAGCTTAGTTGGGGCGTTTCGCGCTGGCGCCTACGAGCAGTACTTC.